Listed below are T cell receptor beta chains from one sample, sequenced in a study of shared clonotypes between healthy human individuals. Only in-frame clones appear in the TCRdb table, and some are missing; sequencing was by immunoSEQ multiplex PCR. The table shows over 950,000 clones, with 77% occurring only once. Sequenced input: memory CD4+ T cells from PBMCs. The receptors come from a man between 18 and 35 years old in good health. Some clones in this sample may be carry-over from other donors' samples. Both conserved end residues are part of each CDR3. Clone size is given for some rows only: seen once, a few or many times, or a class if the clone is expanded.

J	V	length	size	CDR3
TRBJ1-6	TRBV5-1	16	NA	CASSLVASSYNSPLHF
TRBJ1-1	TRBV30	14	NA	CAWNPGPSNTEAFF
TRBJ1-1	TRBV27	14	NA	CASTPNTGGTEAFF
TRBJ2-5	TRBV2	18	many	CASSGGVSGRASQETQYF
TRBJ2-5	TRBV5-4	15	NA	CASSPTRQGGGTQYF
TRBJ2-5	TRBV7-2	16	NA	CASSLAGSRLGETQYF
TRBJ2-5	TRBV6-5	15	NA	CASSYLGQGQETQYF
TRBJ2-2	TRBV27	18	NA	CASSPGLARSTNTGELFF
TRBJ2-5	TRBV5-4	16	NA	CASSPQGGREQETQYF
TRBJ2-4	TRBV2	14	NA	CASRARTGPNIQYF
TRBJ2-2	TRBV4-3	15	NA	CASSQDGGQTGELFF
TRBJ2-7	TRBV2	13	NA	CASGVDRAHEQYF
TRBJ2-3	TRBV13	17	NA	CASSLTSGNFITDTQYF
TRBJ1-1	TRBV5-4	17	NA	CASSLGQSRTMNTEAFF
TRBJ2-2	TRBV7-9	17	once	CASSPLRGAVFSGELFF
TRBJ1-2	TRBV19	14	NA	CASSIRGANYGYTF
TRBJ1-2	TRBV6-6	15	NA	CASSYSLKGTYGYTF
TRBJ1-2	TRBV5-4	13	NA	CASSLDRDYGYTF
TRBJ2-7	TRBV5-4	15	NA	CASRSGTSGRGEQYF
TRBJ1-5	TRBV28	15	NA	CASSLFGTVSQPQHF
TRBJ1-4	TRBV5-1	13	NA	CASSKDTIEKLFF
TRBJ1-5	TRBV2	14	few	CASRGGQGEQPQHF
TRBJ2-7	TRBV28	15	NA	CASMAPGTGSYEQYF
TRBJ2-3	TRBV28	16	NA	CASSSPSGRGTDTQYF
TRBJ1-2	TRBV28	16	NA	CASSSSGFTGFHGYTF
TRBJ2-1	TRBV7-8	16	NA	CASSSLEGLAGYEQFF
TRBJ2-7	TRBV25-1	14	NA	CASPDRAYIYEQYF
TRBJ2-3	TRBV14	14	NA	CASSQALAGVAQYF
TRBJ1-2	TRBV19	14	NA	CASSTSGTSGGYTF
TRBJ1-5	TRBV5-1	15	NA	CASSQEGDSYQPQHF
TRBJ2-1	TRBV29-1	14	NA	CSVEDPSRTDEQFF
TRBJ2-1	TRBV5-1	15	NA	CASSLGLAGTGEQFF
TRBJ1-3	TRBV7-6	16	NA	CASSHWGGVDGNTIYF
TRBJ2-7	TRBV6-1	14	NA	CASSEAGLALEQYF
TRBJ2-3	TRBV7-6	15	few	CASSLVGGRTDTQYF
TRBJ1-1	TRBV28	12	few	CASITGNTEAFF